Here is one T cell receptor (beta chain) with its context. This clone's antigen is unknown. Base qualities were left out, and no much larger clone turns up one base away. This sample was taken from a study of blood T cells in healthy people across ages (dated by TCRdb to between 2015 and 2017). Looking at the study overall: Template switching captured roughly one uniquely barcoded TCR beta cDNA molecule per two T cells in model experiments. To avoid experimental bias, donors of different ages were spread randomly across the sequencing lanes. The donors were split into four age groups: young (average roughly 15 years), middle-aged (over 35), aged (more than 60) and long-lived (roughly 80). For two donors (one aged 18 to 30 and one aged 80 or older), the study analyzed two additional independent replicas of 1 million unique cDNA reads from the same blood draw. The study measured age-related changes in TCR beta repertoire diversity using deep sequencing normalized with unique cDNA molecular identifiers.

Including the terminal cysteine and phenylalanine, the CDR3 comprises 16 residues. Just CDR3 DNA is preserved here, 48 bases in frame from base 1. Between the V and J ends, shortened by 1 base and 3 bases respectively, the junction contains 13 bases. For CDR1 and CDR2, the germline V gene lists SGHTA and FQGNSA. The donors were under 40 Caucasian individuals from Russia, aged 6 to 90 years, who were systemically healthy. Each donor gave about 9.7 milliliters of peripheral blood, drawn into EDTA-treated Vacutainer tubes. Ficoll-Paque density-gradient centrifugation was used to isolate PBMCs, with at least 6 million per sample. Total RNA, at least 6 micrograms per sample, was extracted from PBMCs with Trizol reagent. Naive CD45RAhigh/CD27high T cell percentages were measured by flow cytometry on a PBMC aliquot from every donor. The library was generated by 5' RACE. TCRdb records Illumina HiSeq 2500 as the sequencer. A second PCR of about 6 to 11 cycles was performed with a sample-barcoded 5' primer and a J-beta primer mix. A template-switch 5' adaptor carrying 12 random nucleotides introduced a unique molecular identifier onto each TCR beta cDNA molecule. Each sample yielded at least 2.5 million CDR3-containing paired-end reads. All of the RNA was converted into first-strand cDNA using the Mint cDNA synthesis kit, with a TRBC-specific oligonucleotide serving as the primer. After uracil-DNA glycosylase treatment, a first 18-cycle PCR used universal primers M1SS and BC2_uni_R on all cDNA. The authors processed their data as follows. For normalization, 1 million high-quality reads, each with a distinct molecular identifier, were randomly selected from each sample. Instead of being binned into consensus sequences, reads that shared molecular identifiers were thrown out. MiTCR, run with a Q25 quality threshold and the strictest error-elimination algorithm, handled CDR3 identification, clonotype clustering and error correction. Lower-bound total TCR beta diversity was estimated with a nonparametric unseen species model using Euler transformation. The public reads were run again by TCRdb, first through fastp at Q25 and then through MiXCR, and only productive beta chains were kept. Each entry merges the rows of one CDR3 protein and shows their most common DNA and genes. TCRdb's processing, not the study's, gives the V and J calls here. This sample gives approximately 820,000 distinct CDR3 sequences in total; 40% to 50% of them show up just once. The ten largest make up about a fifth of the sample.

What the study reported, not specific to this receptor: A strong correlation was found between observed TCR beta diversity and the percentage of naive T cells measured by flow cytometry. As age increased, observed TCR beta diversity per million T cells dropped in a roughly linear way, and a significant reduction was already evident by age about 36. Estimates of total diversity from one million sequenced T cells were regarded as lower bounds and underestimates. Donor CMV infection status was unknown, potentially confounding age-related changes in expanded clonotypes. Compared with the aged group, the long-lived group had more naive CD4+ T cells, fewer expanded clones and increased TCR diversity, a pattern suggesting age selection. Because profiling used bulk unsorted PBMCs, naive and antigen-experienced compartments could not be compared conclusively.

This clonotype was sampled from a man aged 55-75 years in good health. Here the chain combines TRBV7-2 and TRBJ1-5; no D gene call is confident. The material sequenced was blood. The encoded CDR3 is CASSLVHPGDNQPQHF. The sequence in DNA is TGTGCCAGCAGCTTAGTGCATCCTGGGGACAATCAGCCCCAGCATTTT.